These 15 T cell receptor beta chains originate from one sample sequenced in a study of blood T cells in healthy people across ages (dated by TCRdb to about 2015). Receptor libraries were prepared by 5' RACE. Instrument used: Illumina HiSeq 2500. A second PCR of about 6 to 11 cycles was performed with a sample-barcoded 5' primer and a J-beta primer mix. Using fastp trimming at Q25 and MiXCR clonotype assembly, TCRdb reanalyzed the public sequencing data and kept in-frame beta chains. All rows with the same CDR3 protein become a single entry with the most common DNA and genes. This sample comprises hundreds of thousands of distinct CDR3 sequences, 56% of them detected only once. The top ten constitute roughly 26% of the sample. The specimen was blood. The receptors shown here come from a man aged 35-49 years in good health.

This chain joins TRBV11-2 and TRBJ2-5; 7 bases align to TRBD1. The CDR3 is 15 residues long. J was trimmed by 4 bases and V by 5 bases; bases with no gene match: 10. Per the germline V gene, CDR1 is SGHAT and CDR2 is FQNNGV. DNA for the CDR3: TGTGCCAGCAGCCGCGCGGGCAGGGGGAGAGAGACCCAGTACTTC. Protein product: CASSRAGRGRETQYF. The variable domain in full, completed from reference TRBV11-2 and TRBJ2-5, reads EAGVAQSPRYKIIEKRQSVAFWCNPISGHATLYWYQQILGQGPKLLIQFQNNGVVDDSQLPKDRFSAERLKGVDSTLKIQPAKLEDSAVYLCASSRAGRGRETQYFGPGTRLLVL.

This clonotype was seen only once. The J gene is TRBJ1-1, the V gene TRBV7-2, with no clear D. The germline V gene has CDR1 SGHTA and CDR2 FQGNSA. The CDR3 totals 13 residues. V lost 10 bases and J lost 7, with 19 bases in between. The CDR3 is CATLQQRAGEAFF. The CDR3 DNA is TGTGCCACCCTTCAGCAAAGGGCGGGTGAAGCTTTCTTT.

This clonotype has only one observation. The V call is TRBV6-5, the J call TRBJ2-7; 11 nucleotides line up with TRBD2. This CDR3 region has 17 residues. Germline CDR1 is MNHEY and CDR2 is SVGAGI. Germline trimming cut 0 bases from V and 4 bases from J; bases unmatched to any gene: 8. CDR3 sequence (DNA): TGTGCCAGCAGTTACTCGAGGGCTAGCGGGGGGACGTACGAGCAGTACTTC. Its translation is CASSYSRASGGTYEQYF.

This chain connects TRBV20-1 to TRBJ2-3, with TRBD2 as a possible D gene (5 bases). The CDR3 consists of 15 residues. Deletions cut 3 bases from V and 2 bases from J, with 15 bases between. Germline V gene data show CDR1 as DFQATT and CDR2 as SNEGSKA (reference sequence). CDR3 DNA sequence: TGCAGTGCTAGCGTGGACTTCTCCCCCACAGATACGCAGTATTTT. As protein: CSASVDFSPTDTQYF.

This clonotype appeared a few times. The chain links TRBV29-1 to TRBJ2-4; TRBD1 agrees at 12 bases. This CDR3 contains 14 residues. Germline-derived CDR1 and CDR2 are SQVTM and ANQGSEA. J gave up 9 bases and V 5 bases, and 8 bases lay outside the gene matches. DNA of the CDR3: TGCAGCGTTTGGGACAGGGGGCAGGAGGGCATTCAGTACTTC. The encoded protein is CSVWDRGQEGIQYF.

Only a few counts were recorded for this clonotype. The chain joins TRBV4-1 to TRBJ2-1; D is perhaps TRBD1 or TRBD2 (5 bases each). The germline V gene has CDR1 MGHRA and CDR2 YSYEKL. The CDR3 spans 12 residues. With 2 bases removed from V and 9 bases from J, the gap between germline ends came to 8 bases. The CDR3: CASSQWGSEQFF. DNA of the CDR3: TGCGCCAGCAGCCAATGGGGGAGTGAGCAGTTCTTC.

The chain has TRBV20-1 and TRBJ2-5; D remains ambiguous. With 3 bases removed from V and 2 bases from J, the gap between germline ends came to 10 bases. CDR3 length: 13 residues. Per the germline V gene, CDR1 is DFQATT and CDR2 is SNEGSKA (reference sequence). The CDR3 nucleotides read TGCAGTGCTAGTCGGCTAGTACAAGAGACCCAGTACTTC. This encodes CSASRLVQETQYF.

V gene TRBV20-1 combines with J gene TRBJ2-1, with 7 bases that match TRBD2. Germline CDR1 DFQATT, CDR2 SNEGSKA (reference sequence). This CDR3 has 14 amino acids. Losses at the gene ends were 6 bases for V and 3 bases for J; bases not matched to a gene: 8. CDR3 sequence (DNA): TGCAGTGCACAAACTAGCGTGGACTACAATGAGCAGTTCTTC. Translating gives CSAQTSVDYNEQFF.

This chain links TRBV7-2 with TRBJ1-2; no reliable D call. This CDR3 has 17 residues. Trimming pared 5 bases from V and 4 bases from J, leaving 23 bases between. Germline-derived CDR1 and CDR2 are SGHTA and FQGNSA. The CDR3 nucleotides are TGTGCCAGCAGCCTGCAGAGCGGTGCAGCCATTCCCTATGGCTACACCTTC. Translation gives CASSLQSGAAIPYGYTF. The variable domain in full, completed from reference TRBV7-2 and TRBJ1-2, reads GAGVSQSPSNKVTEKGKDVELRCDPISGHTALYWYRQSLGQGLEFLIYFQGNSAPDKSGLPSDRFSAERTGGSVSTLTIQRTQQEDSAVYLCASSLQSGAAIPYGYTFGSGTRLTVV.

V usage is TRBV7-2 and J usage is TRBJ2-1; D is ambiguous. Germline V lookup: CDR1 SGHTA, CDR2 FQGNSA. V was trimmed by 0 bases and J by 0 bases, leaving 12 bases between them. The CDR3 covers 17 residues. CDR3 loop: CASSLALGLSSYNEQFF. For the CDR3, the DNA is TGTGCCAGCAGCTTAGCGCTAGGTCTCAGCTCCTACAATGAGCAGTTCTTC.

In its sample, this clonotype was seen a few times. The gene calls are TRBV28 and TRBJ2-2; 8 bases agree with TRBD2. Germline-derived CDR1 and CDR2 are MDHEN and SYDVKM. The CDR3 contains 16 residues. The junction had 6 bases not matched to a gene; V was cut back by 5 bases and J by 1 base. DNA of the CDR3: TGTGCCAGCAGTCCAACTAGCGGACGGAACACCGGGGAGCTGTTTTTT. Translating gives CASSPTSGRNTGELFF.

The gene calls are TRBV28 and TRBJ2-6; D possibly corresponds to TRBD2 (5 bases). Germline V CDR1 and CDR2: MDHEN, SYDVKM. CDR3 size: 16 residues. The ends were cut back, 6 bases at V and 0 bases at J, with 12 bases in the middle. CDR3 amino acids: CASRIRGFSGANVLTF. The DNA of the CDR3 is TGTGCCAGCAGGATCAGAGGGTTCTCTGGGGCCAACGTCCTGACTTTC.

This rearrangement joins TRBV3-1 to TRBJ1-2; weak D call: TRBD1 (5 bases). CDR1 LGHDT and CDR2 YNNKEL come from the germline V gene (reference sequence). The V end was cut by 2 bases, the J end by 6 bases, with 16 bases between. The CDR3 runs 15 residues. The CDR3 coding sequence is TGTGCCAGCAGCCAAATCAGTGGGACGGTGGATGGCTACACCTTC. This codes for CASSQISGTVDGYTF.

V gene TRBV7-3 combines with J gene TRBJ2-3, with 7 positions matching TRBD2. Trimming at V came to 8 bases and at J to 5 bases, leaving 7 bases not matched to a gene. This CDR3 region has 13 residues. Germline CDR1 reads SGHTA; CDR2 reads FQGTGA. The DNA of the CDR3 is TGTGCCAGCGGTCCGGGAGGACGAGATACGCAGTATTTT. Amino acid sequence: CASGPGGRDTQYF.

This clonotype was counted a few times. CDR3 sequence reads: CATSSALSESSYNEQFF. CDR3 nucleotides: TGTGCCACCAGCTCGGCTCTTAGCGAAAGCTCCTACAATGAGCAGTTCTTC. The chain links TRBV15 to TRBJ2-1; D is perhaps TRBD2 (5 bases). The CDR3 covers 17 residues. In germline, CDR1 is LNHNV, CDR2 YYDKDF (reference sequence). V gave up 5 bases and J gave up 0 bases, with 17 bases separating them.